The 30 T cell receptor beta chains given below trace back to one sample, sequenced in a study of T-cell memory formation after mild COVID-19. TCRdb used MiXCR to reprocess the 5' RACE reads, holding one entry per CDR3 protein. The sample has some 46,000 distinct CDR3 sequences, approximately 7% seen once; the top ten hold roughly 0.79%. Sequenced material: PBMCs or a T cell subset sorted from them (not recorded which). The receptors come from an adult who had mild COVID-19 (a few samples of this study predate the infection). Cell type and time point are not known.

This clonotype was counted at least ten times. This chain uses TRBV5-1 with TRBJ1-4; 9 nucleotides agree with TRBD1. This CDR3 region has 13 residues. V trimming: 4 bases; J trimming: 6 bases; junction bases outside the gene matches: 1. Germline lookup yields CDR1 SGHRS and CDR2 YFSETQ. The CDR3 DNA reads as TGCGCCAGCAGCCGGGACAGGGATGAAAAACTGTTTTTT. Translated: CASSRDRDEKLFF.

This chain links TRBV20-1 with TRBJ2-2; either TRBD1 or TRBD2 may fit D (5 bases each). The germline V gene has CDR1 DFQATT and CDR2 SNEGSKA (reference sequence). V shed 1 base and J shed 8 bases, with 14 bases lying between them. CDR3 size: 14 residues. The CDR3 spells CSARAGTLVGELFF. The CDR3 DNA reads TGCAGTGCTAGAGCCGGGACCCTAGTTGGGGAGCTGTTTTTT.

There are many counts of this clonotype. This chain uses TRBV20-1 with TRBJ2-5; TRBD2 is a possible D gene (5 bases). Germline assignment: CDR1 DFQATT and CDR2 SNEGSKA (reference sequence). This CDR3 is 13 amino acids long. Trimming shortened V by 6 bases and J by 5 bases, and 16 bases separated the two germline ends. The chain's CDR3 is CSAGESTIETQYF. As DNA, the CDR3 is TGCAGTGCCGGAGAGTCGACTATCGAGACCCAGTACTTC.

This clonotype was detected many times. V and J are TRBV12-3 or TRBV12-4 and TRBJ2-7; 11 bases are a match to TRBD2. V lost 4 bases, J lost 0 bases, and 5 bases stayed unmatched. This CDR3 region has 16 residues. The CDR3 protein is CASSSRLAGSSYEQYF. Here the CDR3 DNA reads TGTGCCAGCAGTTCAAGACTAGCGGGGAGCTCCTACGAGCAGTACTTC.

The gene calls are TRBV6-2 or TRBV6-3 and TRBJ1-2; the D is unclear. The CDR3 spans 12 residues. Germline assignment: CDR1 MNHEY and CDR2 SVGEGT. The V end lost 6 bases, the J end lost 3 bases, and 8 bases lay between the germline ends. The CDR3 nucleotides read TGTGCCAGCAGCCCACAGCACTATGGCTACACCTTC. Translation gives CASSPQHYGYTF.

The rearrangement uses TRBV11-2 and TRBJ1-1; no firm D call. The CDR3 spans 13 residues. Germline loops: CDR1 SGHAT, CDR2 FQNNGV. Trimming stripped 3 bases from V and 9 bases from J, with 14 bases between. CDR3 region: CASSLEGYQKAFF. Written as DNA, the CDR3 is TGTGCCAGCAGCTTGGAGGGTTACCAAAAAGCTTTCTTT.

This clonotype was seen more than once but under ten times. The chain has TRBV6-5 and TRBJ2-5; D assignment may be TRBD1 or TRBD2 (5 bases each). The CDR3 runs to 15 residues. V was clipped by 5 bases and J by 5 bases, with 18 bases between them. The germline V gene encodes CDR1 MNHEY and CDR2 SVGAGI. CDR3 region: CASSRRDPRRETQYF. The CDR3, as DNA: TGTGCCAGCAGTCGTCGGGACCCTCGAAGGGAGACCCAGTACTTC.

This clonotype was seen ten or more times. At one of its ends the junction is not consistent with the germline gene, which may arise from a read error. This sequence joins TRBV12-3 or TRBV12-4 and TRBJ2-7, with 7 bases fitting TRBD1. The CDR3 is made up of 12 amino acids. CDR3 sequence: CASSFRGGGPSF. DNA of the CDR3: TGTGCCAGCAGTTTTAGAGGGGGCGGGCCTTCATTC.

The V call is TRBV6-5, the J call TRBJ2-7, with a possible D match to TRBD1 (5 bases). The CDR3 spans 13 residues. V was cut by 2 bases and J by 6 bases, with 11 bases left in between. The germline V gene has CDR1 MNHEY and CDR2 SVGAGI. CDR3 nucleotide sequence: TGTGCCAGCAGTTACGGGGCAGCCCTCGAGCAGTACTTC. Translation gives CASSYGAALEQYF.

This clonotype has a count of ten or more. This sequence joins TRBV7-9 and TRBJ2-5; 7 bases align to TRBD2. CDR3 length: 16 residues. CDR1 is SEHNR, CDR2 FQNEAQ, per germline (reference sequence). V shed 5 bases and J 3 bases; nucleotides not matched to a gene: 12. This chain's CDR3 is CASSPGGSTGEETQYF. The DNA of the CDR3 is TGTGCCAGCAGCCCGGGGGGTTCGACGGGGGAAGAGACCCAGTACTTC.

This clonotype occurred a few times. The V and J genes are TRBV7-9 and TRBJ1-2; D gene unclear. Trimming left V 5 bases short and J 3 bases short, with 10 bases between. The CDR3 loop spans 13 amino acids. Germline CDR1 is SEHNR and CDR2 is FQNEAQ (reference sequence). The CDR3 region has the DNA TGTGCCAGCAGCGGGAACCTGGACTATGGCTACACCTTC. Translated: CASSGNLDYGYTF.

This clonotype has at least ten counts. J is TRBJ2-1 and V is TRBV3-1; either TRBD1 or TRBD2 may fit D (5 bases each). V was pared by 4 bases and J by 12 bases, with 19 bases between. Germline V gene sequence: CDR1 LGHDT, CDR2 YNNKEL (reference sequence). CDR3 size: 14 residues. CDR3 DNA: TGTGCCAGCAGCCCGTCCCGGGACGCGGTCGGGCAGTTCTTC. This translates into CASSPSRDAVGQFF.

This clonotype was detected ten times or more. V and J are TRBV7-2 and TRBJ2-7, with a possible D match to TRBD2 (5 bases). CDR1 and CDR2 (germline): SGHTA, FQGNSA. V gave up 1 base and J gave up 5 bases, with 12 bases separating them. The CDR3 consists of 14 residues. This CDR3 is CASSLGPGFDEQYF. The DNA for the CDR3 is TGTGCCAGCAGCTTAGGACCGGGATTTGACGAGCAGTACTTC.

This clonotype has only a few counts. The rearrangement joins TRBV19 to TRBJ2-1; the match to TRBD2 covers 7 bases. Germline V gene data show CDR1 as LNHDA and CDR2 as SQIVND (reference sequence). The CDR3 has 17 amino acids. The J segment lost 0 bases and the V segment lost 4 bases, leaving 9 bases of the junction unmatched. The CDR3 coding sequence is TGTGCCAGTAGTAGGCAGGCGGAGCGGGACTCCTACAATGAGCAGTTCTTC. As protein: CASSRQAERDSYNEQFF.

On this clonotype: A read error may explain this, as a much larger clone is one base away. CDR3 DNA: TGCGCCGGCAACTTGGAGGGGAGAGAGCAGTTCTTC. Protein: CAGNLEGREQFF. The chain recombines TRBV5-1 with TRBJ2-1; a possible D gene is TRBD2 (6 bases). From germline, CDR1 is SGHRS and CDR2 YFSETQ. The V end lost 10 bases, the J end lost 10 bases, and 18 bases lay between the germline ends. The CDR3 sequence is 12 residues long.

This clonotype was counted between two and nine times. The V and J genes are TRBV3-1 and TRBJ1-1; 11 nucleotides line up with TRBD1. Germline CDR1 LGHDT, CDR2 YNNKEL (reference sequence). The V gene end was trimmed by 4 bases and the J gene end by 2 bases; junction bases not matched to a gene: 3. The CDR3 length is 15 residues. Written as DNA, the CDR3 is TGTGCCAGCAGCCCTCGGACAGGGGGCAACACTGAAGCTTTCTTT. Translation gives CASSPRTGGNTEAFF.

This clonotype is labeled as medium-sized (0.01 to 0.1%). The chain carries TRBV12-3 or TRBV12-4 and TRBJ2-7; D ambiguous. The V end lost 5 bases, the J end lost 3 bases, and 11 bases lay between the germline ends. This CDR3 has 13 residues. In nucleotides, the CDR3 is TGTGCCAGCAGTCTTACAAGATACTACGAGCAGTACTTC. Encoded protein: CASSLTRYYEQYF.

This clonotype has ten or more counts. This chain uses TRBV9 with TRBJ2-3; a weak D match, TRBD2 (5 bases). The germline V gene encodes CDR1 SGDLS and CDR2 YYNGEE. V lost 7 bases to trimming and J lost 3 bases, with 18 bases between them. CDR3 length equals 15 residues. CDR3 residues: CASSSSGSATDTQYF. The CDR3 DNA is TGTGCCAGCTCCTCCTCGGGTAGCGCGACAGATACGCAGTATTTT.

This clonotype occurred many times. The chain employs TRBV5-1 and TRBJ2-7; 9 bases line up with TRBD1. The junction had 9 bases not matched to a gene; V was cut back by 4 bases and J by 4 bases. This CDR3 comprises 15 residues. CDR1 SGHRS and CDR2 YFSETQ come from the germline V gene. The CDR3 reads CASSTPGQGPYEQYF. In DNA, the CDR3 is TGCGCCAGCAGCACTCCGGGACAGGGACCTTACGAGCAGTACTTC.

The sample holds many counts of this clonotype. J is TRBJ2-7 and V is TRBV7-2, with TRBD2 matching over 9 bases. Germline lookup yields CDR1 SGHTA and CDR2 FQGNSA. The CDR3 runs to 14 residues. V trimming: 1 base; J trimming: 3 bases; junction bases outside the gene matches: 1. The CDR3 sequence is CASSLVAGDYEQYF. The DNA for the CDR3 is TGTGCCAGCAGCTTAGTAGCGGGGGACTACGAGCAGTACTTC.

In this sample, this clonotype turned up a few times. The rearrangement links TRBV12-3 or TRBV12-4 to TRBJ2-3, with D hard to call. V was shortened by 4 bases and J by 6 bases, with 14 bases between the two germline ends. CDR3 length equals 14 residues. The CDR3 loop is CASSYSHLSDTQYF. The CDR3 coding sequence is TGTGCCAGCAGTTACTCCCACTTGAGCGATACGCAGTATTTT.

This clonotype was observed at least ten times. The chain links TRBV28 to TRBJ1-6; TRBD1 is a possible D gene (5 bases). The CDR3 contains 15 residues. Per germline, CDR1 MDHEN and CDR2 SYDVKM. V lost 5 bases and J lost 0, with 8 bases in between. The CDR3, as DNA: TGTGCCAGCAGTGCCCAGGGCTCCTATAATTCACCCCTCCACTTT. Translated, it gives CASSAQGSYNSPLHF. Full variable domain (rest looked up from reference TRBV28 and TRBJ1-6): DVKVTQSSRYLVKRTGEKVFLECVQDMDHENMFWYRQDPGLGLRLIYFSYDVKMKEKGDIPEGYSVSREKKERFSLILESASTNQTSMYLCASSAQGSYNSPLHFGNGTRLTVT.

The chain links TRBV5-5 to TRBJ2-1; TRBD2 agrees at 11 bases. From germline, CDR1 is SGHKS and CDR2 YYEKEE (reference sequence). This CDR3 region has 15 residues. V shed 0 bases, J shed 13 bases, and the junction held 9 bases outside the gene matches. CDR3 loop: CASSLGSPGLAAQFF. DNA of the CDR3: TGTGCCAGCAGCTTGGGGAGTCCGGGACTAGCGGCACAGTTCTTC.

This clonotype has a count of ten or more. V is TRBV6-1 and J is TRBJ2-7; D ambiguous. The CDR3 length is 12 residues. Germline CDR1 MNHNS, CDR2 SASEGT. Between the trimmed V and J ends, which lost 0 bases and 8 bases, there was a span of 8 bases. The CDR3 DNA reads as TGTGCCAGCAGTGAAGCTCCTACGCAGCAGTACTTC. It yields the protein CASSEAPTQQYF.

Many counts were recorded for this clonotype. V is TRBV2 and J is TRBJ2-7, with 10 nucleotides matching TRBD1. J was trimmed by 1 base and V by 6 bases; bases with no gene match: 9. Germline values: CDR1 SNHLY, CDR2 FYNNEI. The CDR3 runs to 16 residues. CDR3 region: CASRDPGQGFSYEQYF. In DNA form, the CDR3 reads TGTGCCAGCAGGGACCCGGGACAGGGGTTTTCCTACGAGCAGTACTTC.

This clonotype has only a few counts. The chain uses TRBV4-2 and TRBJ2-2, with a tentative D call TRBD1 (5 bases). Germline-derived CDR1 and CDR2 are LGHNA and YNFKEQ. The CDR3 totals 15 residues. V was shortened by 1 base and J by 3 bases, with 9 bases between the two germline ends. CDR3 region: CASSQGGRDTGELFF. The CDR3 DNA reads as TGTGCCAGCAGCCAAGGGGGCAGAGACACCGGGGAGCTGTTTTTT.

The table lists this clonotype with many counts. The gene calls are TRBV5-1 and TRBJ2-5; maybe TRBD2 (5 bases). The V gene's germline CDR1 is SGHRS and CDR2 YFSETQ. V lost 0 bases, J lost 2 bases, and 11 bases lay in between. The CDR3 has 15 residues. This CDR3 reads CASSLEVGVQETQYF. Here the CDR3 DNA reads TGCGCCAGCAGCTTGGAGGTCGGGGTACAAGAGACCCAGTACTTC.

J is TRBJ1-2 and V is TRBV19; D not certain. Trimming took 6 bases from V and 0 from J, leaving 8 bases between them. The CDR3 has 13 amino acids. Germline V gives CDR1 LNHDA, CDR2 SQIVND (reference sequence). CDR3 bases: TGTGCCAGTAGACCGGGTGCTAACTATGGCTACACCTTC. Translating it yields CASRPGANYGYTF.

This clonotype appeared a few times. The chain employs TRBV15 and TRBJ2-3; TRBD1 agrees at 9 bases. The trim removed 4 bases at V and 0 bases at J, leaving 5 bases unmatched. CDR1 is LNHNV, CDR2 YYDKDF, per germline (reference sequence). CDR3 length: 16 amino acids. In nucleotides, the CDR3 is TGTGCCACCAGCACGGGACAGGGCCCGAGCACAGATACGCAGTATTTT. This encodes CATSTGQGPSTDTQYF.

There are many counts of this clonotype. The chain couples TRBV7-9 to TRBJ1-2; D gene ambiguous. Germline V gives CDR1 SEHNR, CDR2 FQNEAQ (reference sequence). The V and J ends lost 5 bases and 4 bases respectively, with 17 bases between them. There are 15 residues in the CDR3. The CDR3 DNA sequence: TGTGCCAGCAGCCCTTCGGTGTGGTGGAGCTATGGCTACACCTTC. This codes for CASSPSVWWSYGYTF.